Following are 3 T cell receptor beta chains from one sample sequenced in a study of shared clonotypes between healthy human individuals. Using immunoSEQ multiplex PCR, the repertoire was profiled, and TCRdb retains in-frame clones only, with some absent. Among under 2,500,000 clones listed, almost 96% were seen once. The specimen sequenced was naive CD4+ T cells sorted from blood. Subset reported: CD45RA+ positively selected. The receptors here all came from a young man in good health.

This clone was found once. The chain recombines TRBV2 with TRBJ1-6; possibly TRBD1 for D (5 bases). Trimming left V 7 bases short and J 6 bases short, with 13 bases between. CDR1 is SNHLY, CDR2 FYNNEI, per germline. CDR3 length equals 14 residues. CDR3 DNA sequence: TGTGCCAGCACCCCTCCAGGGATTAATTCACCCCTCCACTTT. Its protein product is CASTPPGINSPLHF.

The V gene is TRBV6-5, the J gene TRBJ2-2; D may correspond to TRBD1 or TRBD2 (5 bases each). This CDR3 is 15 amino acids long. Trimming cost V 6 bases and J 1 base, with 12 bases left between them. CDR1 and CDR2 (germline): MNHEY, SVGAGI. CDR3 region: CASSRGTVNTGELFF. CDR3 DNA: TGTGCCAGCAGCAGAGGGACGGTGAACACCGGGGAGCTGTTTTTT.

The chain combines TRBV19 with TRBJ1-4; TRBD1 might be the D (5 bases). CDR3 length equals 17 residues. Germline V CDR1 and CDR2: LNHDA, SQIVND (reference sequence). V lost 3 bases and J 0 bases, leaving 14 bases between the germline ends. The CDR3 is CASSMVDIPATNEKLFF. CDR3 bases: TGTGCCAGTAGTATGGTGGACATACCTGCAACTAATGAAAAACTGTTTTTT.